This T cell receptor beta chain was sequenced for a study of blood T cell repertoires in COVID-19. Turning to the study itself: PBMCs, B-cell-depleted T cells, or T cells provided the cDNA or gDNA that made up the material.

This clone was detected ten times or more. Original analysis: Amplification of reference gene primers was used by the study to estimate nucleated cell counts. TCRdb's table, derived via immunoSEQ multiplex PCR, lists solely in-frame clones and lacks some. V, J and clone size reflect that table, while D and trimming were determined from the DNA. Of some 74,000 clones listed, more than 80% are singletons. Losses at the gene ends were 6 bases for V and 4 bases for J; bases not matched to a gene: 5. This CDR3 has 13 residues. Germline-derived CDR1 and CDR2 are MDHEN and SYDVKM. Sequencing was carried out using peripheral blood. This chain uses TRBV28 with TRBJ1-1; 7 bases agree with TRBD1. This receptor was obtained from a woman aged 80 or older with active or convalescent COVID-19. CDR3 region: CASSYRGGTEAFF. DNA of the CDR3: TGTGCCAGCAGCTACAGGGGCGGCACTGAAGCTTTCTTT.